Shown below are 14 T cell receptor beta chains from a single sample sequenced in a study of cytomegalovirus exposure and HLA in healthy donors. Repertoires were generated with immunoSEQ multiplex PCR, while TCRdb's copy carries only in-frame clones and drops some. The data hold 150,000 or so clones, with roughly 90% observed a single time. Sequenced sample: PBMCs. These receptors came from a young man in good health and CMV-seropositive.

The chain recombines TRBV19 with TRBJ2-7; 9 bases map to TRBD2. This CDR3 is 14 amino acids long. The V segment lost 9 bases and the J segment 0 bases; nucleotides outside the gene matches: 6. Germline CDR1 and CDR2: LNHDA and SQIVND (reference sequence). CDR3 residues: CASGAGGLSYEQYF. The CDR3 coding sequence is TGTGCCAGCGGAGCGGGAGGCCTCTCCTACGAGCAGTACTTC.

This chain joins TRBV7-3 and TRBJ2-7; the match to TRBD2 covers 9 bases. Germline trimming cut 0 bases from V and 2 bases from J; bases unmatched to any gene: 5. Looked up from germline, CDR1 is SGHTA and CDR2 is FQGTGA. The CDR3 runs 16 residues. The CDR3 coding sequence is TGTGCCAGCAGCTTAACTGGCCCTAGCGGGGCCTACGAGCAGTACTTC. This sequence encodes CASSLTGPSGAYEQYF.

The chain links TRBV11-2 to TRBJ2-5, with TRBD2 identical over 7 bases. V was pared by 1 base and J by 5 bases, with 10 bases of the junction left unmatched. This CDR3 has 16 residues. In germline, CDR1 is SGHAT, CDR2 FQNNGV. The CDR3: CASSLVRPGGWETQYF. The DNA for the CDR3 is TGTGCCAGCAGCTTAGTCAGGCCGGGGGGATGGGAGACCCAGTACTTC.

About this clone: The sample has other DNA sequences that encode this CDR3 too. The V call is TRBV9, the J call TRBJ2-5, with TRBD2 identical over 12 bases. Germline loops: CDR1 SGDLS, CDR2 YYNGEE. This CDR3 is built from 15 residues. Trimming cost V 4 bases and J 5 bases; bases outside gene matches: 6. The chain's CDR3 is CASSPRLAGGETQYF. CDR3 in DNA: TGTGCCAGCAGCCCCCGTCTAGCGGGGGGGGAGACCCAGTACTTC.

The chain couples TRBV25-1 to TRBJ2-7; no clear D gene. This CDR3 region has 13 residues. In germline, CDR1 is MGHDK, CDR2 SYGVNS. The V gene lost 3 bases and the J gene lost 0 bases, with 6 bases spanning the gap. The CDR3 spells CASSDSSSYEQYF. The DNA for the CDR3 is TGTGCCAGCAGTGATTCCAGCTCCTACGAGCAGTACTTC.

This clone was detected once. The chain is built from TRBV7-9 and TRBJ2-7; tentatively, D is TRBD2 (6 bases). The CDR3 runs 13 residues. V was trimmed by 4 bases and J by 8 bases, leaving 15 bases between them. Germline V lookup: CDR1 SEHNR, CDR2 FQNEAQ (reference sequence). DNA for the CDR3: TGTGCCAGCAGCTCAGGGACTGCGGTCCAGCAGTACTTC. Its protein product is CASSSGTAVQQYF. The full variable domain, rest sourced from reference TRBV7-9 and TRBJ2-7, is DTGVSQNPRHKITKRGQNVTFRCDPISEHNRLYWYRQTLGQGPEFLTYFQNEAQLEKSRLLSDRFSAERPKGSFSTLEIQRTEQGDSAMYLCASSSGTAVQQYFGPGTRLTVT.

This sequence joins TRBV7-9 and TRBJ2-5; D might be TRBD1 (5 bases). Germline V gene sequence: CDR1 SEHNR, CDR2 FQNEAQ (reference sequence). V was cut by 0 bases and J by 5 bases, with 10 bases left in between. The CDR3 consists of 14 residues. CDR3: CASSLAPGSETQYF. As DNA, the CDR3 is TGTGCCAGCAGCTTAGCCCCAGGGTCGGAGACCCAGTACTTC.

J is TRBJ1-5 and V is TRBV6-5; weak D call: TRBD1 (5 bases). Germline V gene sequence: CDR1 MNHEY, CDR2 SVGAGI. V lost 6 bases to trimming and J lost 2 bases, with 8 bases between them. This CDR3 region has 13 residues. The chain's CDR3 is CASRRGGNQPQHF. As DNA, the CDR3 is TGTGCCAGCAGGCGGGGCGGCAATCAGCCCCAGCATTTT.

The V and J genes are TRBV7-8 and TRBJ2-7, with 7 bases identical to TRBD1. The J segment lost 2 bases and the V segment lost 5 bases, leaving 9 bases of the junction unmatched. CDR1 and CDR2 from the germline V gene are SGHVS and FQNEAQ. The CDR3 runs to 15 residues. Here the CDR3 DNA reads TGTGCCAGCAGCAAACGTGGGACAGTACCCTACGAGCAGTACTTC. Its protein product is CASSKRGTVPYEQYF.

This clone was seen a few times. The J gene is TRBJ2-7, the V gene TRBV10-3, with no clear D. CDR1 is ENHRY, CDR2 SYGVKD, per germline. The CDR3 runs to 12 residues. The V end was cut by 6 bases, the J end by 3 bases, with 9 bases between. Here the CDR3 reads CAISYSGYEQYF. CDR3 DNA sequence: TGTGCCATCAGCTACTCAGGCTACGAGCAGTACTTC.

This clone was seen just once. This chain links TRBV20-1 with TRBJ2-7; D unclear. Germline V gene sequence: CDR1 DFQATT, CDR2 SNEGSKA (reference sequence). Trimming removed 4 bases from V and 5 bases from J, with 9 bases in between. CDR3 length: 11 amino acids. The CDR3 region is CSAKSTHEQYF. DNA of the CDR3: TGCAGTGCTAAAAGCACCCACGAGCAGTACTTC.

This chain uses TRBV5-1 with TRBJ2-1; 10 bases are a match to TRBD1. Germline assignment: CDR1 SGHRS and CDR2 YFSETQ. The trim removed 0 bases at V and 6 bases at J, leaving 9 bases unmatched. This CDR3 is 17 amino acids long. CDR3 loop: CASSLGKWGQGLNEQFF. The CDR3 DNA reads TGCGCCAGCAGCTTGGGGAAATGGGGACAGGGGCTCAATGAGCAGTTCTTC.

The V gene is TRBV28, the J gene TRBJ2-7, with 8 nucleotides matching TRBD1. The CDR3 is made up of 14 amino acids. Per the germline V gene, CDR1 is MDHEN and CDR2 is SYDVKM. The trim removed 3 bases at V and 2 bases at J, leaving 3 bases unmatched. The CDR3 spells CASSFPQGAYEQYF. The CDR3 bases are TGTGCCAGCAGTTTCCCACAGGGGGCCTACGAGCAGTACTTC.

This chain links TRBV30 with TRBJ1-1; perhaps TRBD1 as D (5 bases). Trimming shortened V by 0 bases and J by 5 bases, and 10 bases separated the two germline ends. Per the germline V gene, CDR1 is GTSNPN and CDR2 is SVGIG (reference sequence). The CDR3 consists of 13 residues. CDR3 region: CAWSVGGGTEAFF. CDR3 nucleotide sequence: TGTGCCTGGAGTGTGGGTGGGGGGACTGAAGCTTTCTTT.